These T cell receptor beta chains were read from a single sample in a study of blood T cell repertoires in COVID-19. The table came from immunoSEQ multiplex PCR; TCRdb's copy has only in-frame clones and leaves some out. Of roughly 570,000 clones in the sample, approximately 88% were seen once. Sequencing was carried out using peripheral blood. These receptors originate from a woman aged 45-59 years with COVID-19, enrolled during active disease. Both conserved end residues are part of each CDR3. D genes are given only for firm matches. Clone size appears in some rows only: once, few, many, or a class for an expanded clone.

clone_size: .; j_call: TRBJ1-1; d_call: TRBD1; v_call: TRBV5-1; cdr3_nt: TGCGCCAGCAGCTTGCGACAGGGTGCGGCTGAAGCTTTCTTT; cdr3_aa: CASSLRQGAAEAFF
clone_size: once; j_call: TRBJ2-1; d_call: TRBD1; v_call: TRBV24-1; cdr3_nt: TGTGCCACCAGTGATTTAAATATGGGACAGGGAGCCTACAATGAGCAGTTCTTC; cdr3_aa: CATSDLNMGQGAYNEQFF
clone_size: .; j_call: TRBJ2-1; d_call: TRBD2; v_call: TRBV7-6; cdr3_nt: TGTGCCAGCAGCAAAACTAGCGGGGGGCGAAACTACAATGAGCAGTTCTTC; cdr3_aa: CASSKTSGGRNYNEQFF
clone_size: .; j_call: TRBJ2-2; d_call: .; v_call: TRBV5-1; cdr3_nt: TGCGCCAGCAGCTTGGGTCCAGGGGGGACCGGGGAGCTGTTTTTT; cdr3_aa: CASSLGPGGTGELFF
clone_size: .; j_call: TRBJ1-5; d_call: .; v_call: TRBV27; cdr3_nt: TGTGCCAGCAGGGGGCTCTTGGATAGCAATCAGCCCCAGCATTTT; cdr3_aa: CASRGLLDSNQPQHF
clone_size: .; j_call: TRBJ1-2; d_call: TRBD1; v_call: TRBV2; cdr3_nt: TGTGCCAGCAGTATGCGGACAGGAGCTAACTATGGCTACACCTTC; cdr3_aa: CASSMRTGANYGYTF
clone_size: .; j_call: TRBJ2-2; d_call: .; v_call: TRBV5-1; cdr3_nt: TGCGCCAGCAGCTTTACGGGGGGCAACACCGGGGAGCTGTTTTTT; cdr3_aa: CASSFTGGNTGELFF
clone_size: few; j_call: TRBJ1-1; d_call: .; v_call: TRBV6-1; cdr3_nt: TGTGCCAGCAGTGAAGACACTATGAACACTGAAGCTTTCTTT; cdr3_aa: CASSEDTMNTEAFF
clone_size: .; j_call: TRBJ2-1; d_call: TRBD2; v_call: TRBV7-9; cdr3_nt: TGTGCCAGCAGCCCCGGGACTAGCGGGGGGACGACCTACAATGAGCAGTTCTTC; cdr3_aa: CASSPGTSGGTTYNEQFF
clone_size: .; j_call: TRBJ1-1; d_call: .; v_call: TRBV20-1; cdr3_nt: TGCAGTGCTAGTGGAGGGAGAGAGCCTGAAGCTTTCTTT; cdr3_aa: CSASGGREPEAFF
clone_size: .; j_call: TRBJ2-2; d_call: TRBD2; v_call: TRBV28; cdr3_nt: TGTGCCAGCAGTCCACCGGGGGGCACCGGGGAGCTGTTTTTT; cdr3_aa: CASSPPGGTGELFF
clone_size: .; j_call: TRBJ1-5; d_call: .; v_call: TRBV27; cdr3_nt: TGTGCCAGCAGTAAGGGGTCTCAAGTCGGTTGGCCCCAGCATTTT; cdr3_aa: CASSKGSQVGWPQHF
clone_size: .; j_call: TRBJ2-1; d_call: TRBD2; v_call: TRBV6-6; cdr3_nt: TGTGCCAGCAGTAGCTTGACTAGCGGGGGGGGGAAGTTCTTC; cdr3_aa: CASSSLTSGGGKFF
clone_size: .; j_call: TRBJ1-2; d_call: TRBD1; v_call: TRBV5-1; cdr3_nt: TGCGCCAGCAGCTCAGGGGGCTCGGGAGGCTACACCTTC; cdr3_aa: CASSSGGSGGYTF
clone_size: .; j_call: TRBJ2-1; d_call: TRBD2; v_call: TRBV29-1; cdr3_nt: TGCAGCGTGGGTGCCGGGGGGGTGAATGAGCAGTTCTTC; cdr3_aa: CSVGAGGVNEQFF
clone_size: .; j_call: TRBJ1-1; d_call: .; v_call: TRBV5-1; cdr3_nt: TGCGCCAGCAGCTTGGGGCAGGGGATCAACACTGAAGCTTTCTTT; cdr3_aa: CASSLGQGINTEAFF
clone_size: few; j_call: TRBJ1-6; d_call: TRBD1; v_call: TRBV10-1; cdr3_nt: TGCGCCAGCAGCCGGGACAGAGATTCACCCCTCCACTTT; cdr3_aa: CASSRDRDSPLHF
clone_size: .; j_call: TRBJ1-1; d_call: TRBD1; v_call: TRBV30; cdr3_nt: TGTGCCTGGAGTGACAGGGGTGATGAAGCTTTCTTT; cdr3_aa: CAWSDRGDEAFF
clone_size: .; j_call: TRBJ1-2; d_call: .; v_call: TRBV7-9; cdr3_nt: TGTGCCAGCAGCTTAGCCCTGAACTATGGCTACACCTTC; cdr3_aa: CASSLALNYGYTF
clone_size: .; j_call: TRBJ1-1; d_call: .; v_call: TRBV10-1; cdr3_nt: TGCGCCAGCAGTGAGAGTAGCACTGAAGCTTTCTTT; cdr3_aa: CASSESSTEAFF
clone_size: once; j_call: TRBJ1-3; d_call: .; v_call: TRBV7-8; cdr3_nt: TGTGCCAGCAGCGTACAGGTGAACCCCTCTGGAAACACCATATATTTT; cdr3_aa: CASSVQVNPSGNTIYF
clone_size: .; j_call: TRBJ2-7; d_call: TRBD1; v_call: TRBV2; cdr3_nt: TGTGCCAGCAGTCGGACAGGAAATACGAGCGAGCAGTACTTC; cdr3_aa: CASSRTGNTSEQYF
clone_size: .; j_call: TRBJ1-4; d_call: .; v_call: TRBV3-1/TRBV3-2; cdr3_nt: TGTGCCAGCAGCCAACCCAGGGGCGAGAATGAAAAACTGTTTTTT; cdr3_aa: CASSQPRGENEKLFF
clone_size: .; j_call: TRBJ1-4; d_call: TRBD1; v_call: TRBV12-3/TRBV12-4; cdr3_nt: TGTGCCAGCAGACAGGGGGCGCGAGAAAAACTGTTTTTT; cdr3_aa: CASRQGAREKLFF
clone_size: .; j_call: TRBJ2-3; d_call: .; v_call: TRBV30; cdr3_nt: TGTGCCTGGAGTGTCGGGAACACAGATACGCAGTATTTT; cdr3_aa: CAWSVGNTDTQYF
clone_size: once; j_call: TRBJ1-3; d_call: .; v_call: TRBV7-2; cdr3_nt: TGTGCCAGCAGCCTCATGTACGGGAGTTCTGGAAACACCATATATTTT; cdr3_aa: CASSLMYGSSGNTIYF
clone_size: .; j_call: TRBJ2-7; d_call: TRBD1; v_call: TRBV24-1; cdr3_nt: TGTGCCACCAGTGACCCCCACTCGGGACAGTCCTACGAGCAGTACTTC; cdr3_aa: CATSDPHSGQSYEQYF
clone_size: .; j_call: TRBJ2-7; d_call: TRBD1; v_call: TRBV9; cdr3_nt: TGTGCCAGCAGCGTAGGAGGGGGAGACAGGGGGACCTACGAGCAGTACTTC; cdr3_aa: CASSVGGGDRGTYEQYF
clone_size: .; j_call: TRBJ1-4; d_call: TRBD1; v_call: TRBV5-4; cdr3_nt: TGTGCCAGCAGCTTGAGGACAGGGTCGTCAACTAATGAAAAACTGTTTTTT; cdr3_aa: CASSLRTGSSTNEKLFF
clone_size: few; j_call: TRBJ1-1; d_call: TRBD1; v_call: TRBV28; cdr3_nt: TGTGCCAGCAGTTTCTCAGGACAACGGGACAGGGTGGACACTGAAGCTTTCTTT; cdr3_aa: CASSFSGQRDRVDTEAFF
clone_size: .; j_call: TRBJ2-1; d_call: .; v_call: TRBV12-2; cdr3_nt: TGTGCAAGTCGCCCTAGACCGGGACTCACTCTATACCCGAGCTCCTACAATGAGCAGTTCTTC; cdr3_aa: CASRPRPGLTLYPSSYNEQFF
clone_size: .; j_call: TRBJ2-2; d_call: TRBD2; v_call: TRBV24-1; cdr3_nt: TGTGCCACCAGTGAGCCGGGGGGAACCGGGGAGCTGTTTTTT; cdr3_aa: CATSEPGGTGELFF
clone_size: .; j_call: TRBJ1-5; d_call: TRBD1; v_call: TRBV19; cdr3_nt: TGTGCCAGTAGTCGCTCAACAGGGGCGAATCAGCCCCAGCATTTT; cdr3_aa: CASSRSTGANQPQHF
clone_size: .; j_call: TRBJ2-7; d_call: .; v_call: TRBV4-1; cdr3_nt: TGCGCCAGCAGCCAAGATCGAACAGGCACCCTAGGCGAGCAGTACTTC; cdr3_aa: CASSQDRTGTLGEQYF
clone_size: .; j_call: TRBJ2-3; d_call: TRBD1; v_call: TRBV2; cdr3_nt: TGTGCCAGCCTCGAGGGACAGGACAATACAGATACGCAGTATTTT; cdr3_aa: CASLEGQDNTDTQYF
clone_size: .; j_call: TRBJ2-3; d_call: TRBD1; v_call: TRBV9; cdr3_nt: TGTGCCAGCAGCGGCCAGGGGACAGATTCTAGCACAGATACGCAGTATTTT; cdr3_aa: CASSGQGTDSSTDTQYF
clone_size: .; j_call: TRBJ1-3; d_call: TRBD1; v_call: TRBV27; cdr3_nt: TGTGCCAGCAGTCCTCTGACAGGGGCTGGAAACACCATATATTTT; cdr3_aa: CASSPLTGAGNTIYF
clone_size: .; j_call: TRBJ2-7; d_call: .; v_call: TRBV2; cdr3_nt: TGTGCCAGCAGTGAAGCCCTCGGCAGGGATGCCGAGCAGTACTTC; cdr3_aa: CASSEALGRDAEQYF
clone_size: .; j_call: TRBJ1-1; d_call: .; v_call: TRBV9; cdr3_nt: TGTGCCAGCAGCGCAGACCCCGAGAGGGAATTCAGTGAAGCTTTCTTT; cdr3_aa: CASSADPEREFSEAFF
clone_size: .; j_call: TRBJ1-4; d_call: TRBD1; v_call: TRBV9; cdr3_nt: TGTGCCAGCAGCGTAGCAGGGGGCGGTGAAAAACTGTTTTTT; cdr3_aa: CASSVAGGGEKLFF
clone_size: .; j_call: TRBJ2-1; d_call: TRBD2; v_call: TRBV2; cdr3_nt: TGTGCCAGCAGTATACCTCGTAGCGGGAATGAGCAGTTCTTC; cdr3_aa: CASSIPRSGNEQFF
clone_size: .; j_call: TRBJ2-7; d_call: TRBD2; v_call: TRBV5-4; cdr3_nt: TGTGCCAGCAGCCCAGGACTAGCGGGGGGTTCCTACGAGCAGTACTTC; cdr3_aa: CASSPGLAGGSYEQYF
clone_size: few; j_call: TRBJ1-1; d_call: TRBD1; v_call: TRBV6-5; cdr3_nt: TGTGCCAGCAGTTCAAAAGGGGGACAGGGGGGGACTGAAGCTTTCTTT; cdr3_aa: CASSSKGGQGGTEAFF
clone_size: .; j_call: TRBJ1-4; d_call: .; v_call: TRBV6-5; cdr3_nt: TGTGCCAGCAGTCCAGGCAGGGAAAAGTTTGAAAAACTGTTTTTT; cdr3_aa: CASSPGREKFEKLFF
clone_size: few; j_call: TRBJ1-4; d_call: .; v_call: TRBV7-6; cdr3_nt: TGTGCCAGCAGCCCACGAGACAGCCGTACTGAAAAACTGTTTTTT; cdr3_aa: CASSPRDSRTEKLFF
clone_size: .; j_call: TRBJ2-5; d_call: TRBD2; v_call: TRBV20-1; cdr3_nt: TGCAGTGCTAGTCGGACTAGCGGGGAACTCCAAGAGACCCAGTACTTC; cdr3_aa: CSASRTSGELQETQYF
clone_size: .; j_call: TRBJ1-4; d_call: .; v_call: TRBV30; cdr3_nt: TGTGCCTGGAGTGTACCGGCCGCAGGGGCGAATGAAAAACTGTTTTTT; cdr3_aa: CAWSVPAAGANEKLFF
clone_size: many; j_call: TRBJ1-6; d_call: TRBD1; v_call: TRBV5-4; cdr3_nt: TGTGCCAGCACCGGGACAGGGGATTCACCCCTCCACTTT; cdr3_aa: CASTGTGDSPLHF
clone_size: .; j_call: TRBJ1-1; d_call: TRBD1; v_call: TRBV27; cdr3_nt: TGTGCCAGCAGTCAACAGGGGGCTACCGTAACTGAAGCTTTCTTT; cdr3_aa: CASSQQGATVTEAFF
clone_size: few; j_call: TRBJ1-1; d_call: .; v_call: TRBV20-1; cdr3_nt: TGCAGTGCTTCCATGAACACTGAAGCTTTCTTT; cdr3_aa: CSASMNTEAFF
clone_size: .; j_call: TRBJ2-1; d_call: TRBD1; v_call: TRBV7-9; cdr3_nt: TGTGCCAGCAGCTTAGTGGGGACAGGGACCGGCTATGAGCAGTTCTTC; cdr3_aa: CASSLVGTGTGYEQFF
clone_size: .; j_call: TRBJ2-2; d_call: .; v_call: TRBV11-2; cdr3_nt: TGTGCCAGCAGCTTAAGTCCAGGGGTAGGGGAGCTGTTTTTT; cdr3_aa: CASSLSPGVGELFF
clone_size: .; j_call: TRBJ1-3; d_call: TRBD1; v_call: TRBV5-1; cdr3_nt: TGCGCCAGCAGCCCTCGGACAGGGGGAAACACCATATATTTT; cdr3_aa: CASSPRTGGNTIYF
clone_size: .; j_call: TRBJ2-7; d_call: .; v_call: TRBV15; cdr3_nt: TGTGCCACCAGCAGAGATTTAGTACTCTCAACAGGAGAGCAGTACTTC; cdr3_aa: CATSRDLVLSTGEQYF
clone_size: .; j_call: TRBJ1-4; d_call: .; v_call: TRBV3-1/TRBV3-2; cdr3_nt: TGTGCCAGCAGCCGGTTGGACAACGAAAAACTGTTTTTT; cdr3_aa: CASSRLDNEKLFF
clone_size: .; j_call: TRBJ1-5; d_call: TRBD1; v_call: TRBV5-1; cdr3_nt: TGCGCCAGCAGCTTGGATGGGACAGGGGATCAGCCCCAGCATTTT; cdr3_aa: CASSLDGTGDQPQHF